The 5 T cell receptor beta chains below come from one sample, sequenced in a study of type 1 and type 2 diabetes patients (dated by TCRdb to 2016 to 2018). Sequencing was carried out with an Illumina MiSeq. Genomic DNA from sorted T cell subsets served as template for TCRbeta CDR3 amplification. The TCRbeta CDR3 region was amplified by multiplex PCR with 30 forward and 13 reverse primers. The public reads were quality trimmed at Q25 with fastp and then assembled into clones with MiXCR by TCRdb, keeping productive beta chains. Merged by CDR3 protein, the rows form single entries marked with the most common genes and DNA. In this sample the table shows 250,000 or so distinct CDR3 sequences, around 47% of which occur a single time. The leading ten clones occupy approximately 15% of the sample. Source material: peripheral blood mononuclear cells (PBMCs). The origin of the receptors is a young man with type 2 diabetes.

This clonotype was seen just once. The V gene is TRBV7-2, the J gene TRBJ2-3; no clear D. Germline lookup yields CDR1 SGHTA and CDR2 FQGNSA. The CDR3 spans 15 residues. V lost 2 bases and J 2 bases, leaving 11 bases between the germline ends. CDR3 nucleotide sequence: TGTGCCAGCAGCTTATCACCTAGTCTCACAGATACGCAGTATTTT. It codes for CASSLSPSLTDTQYF.

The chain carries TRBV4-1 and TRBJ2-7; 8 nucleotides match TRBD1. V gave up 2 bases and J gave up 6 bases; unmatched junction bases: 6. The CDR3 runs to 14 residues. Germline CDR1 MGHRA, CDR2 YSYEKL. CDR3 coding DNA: TGCGCCAGCAGCCAAATGGTGGGGACAGGCGAGCAGTACTTC. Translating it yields CASSQMVGTGEQYF.

The CDR3 nucleotides are TGTGCCAGCAGCACACAGGGTTGGTTAGATACGCAGTATTTT. The encoded protein is CASSTQGWLDTQYF. This chain links TRBV7-6 with TRBJ2-3, with a weak D call TRBD1 (6 bases). Looked up from germline, CDR1 is SGHVS and CDR2 is FNYEAQ. The CDR3 loop spans 14 amino acids. Trimming took off 5 bases at V and 5 bases at J, with 14 bases between the two ends. Full variable domain (remainder filled in from reference TRBV7-6 and TRBJ2-3): GAGVSQSPRYKVTKRGQDVALRCDPISGHVSLYWYRQALGQGPEFLTYFNYEAQQDKSGLPNDRFSAERPEGSISTLTIQRTEQRDSAMYRCASSTQGWLDTQYFGPGTRLTVL.

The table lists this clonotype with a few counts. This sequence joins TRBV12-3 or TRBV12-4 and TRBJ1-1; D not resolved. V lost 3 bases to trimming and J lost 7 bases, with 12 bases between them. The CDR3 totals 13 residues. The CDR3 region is CASSFAQLFEAFF. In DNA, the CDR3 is TGTGCCAGCAGTTTCGCACAGTTGTTTGAAGCTTTCTTT.

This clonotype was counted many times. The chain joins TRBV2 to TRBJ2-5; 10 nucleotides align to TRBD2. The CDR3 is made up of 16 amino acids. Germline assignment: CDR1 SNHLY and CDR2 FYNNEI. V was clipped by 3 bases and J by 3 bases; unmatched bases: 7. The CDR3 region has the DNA TGTGCCAGCAGTGATGCACTAGCGGGAAGAGAAGAGACCCAGTACTTC. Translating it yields CASSDALAGREETQYF.